The 6 T cell receptor beta chains below all came from one sample that was sequenced in a study of cytomegalovirus exposure and HLA in healthy donors. The primer mix had 60 Vbeta and 13 Jbeta primers. Clones were sequenced by immunoSEQ multiplex PCR, and TCRdb holds only the in-frame ones, with some missing. The sample consists of 150,000 to 160,000 clones, approximately 80% of them appearing once. What was sequenced was PBMCs. All receptors come from a woman in her 50s in good health and CMV-seropositive.

The V gene is TRBV2, the J gene TRBJ2-2; a possible D gene is TRBD2 (7 bases). Looked up from germline, CDR1 is SNHLY and CDR2 is FYNNEI. This CDR3 has 15 amino acids. The germline V and J ends were trimmed by 7 bases and 5 bases, with 17 bases remaining between them. CDR3 nucleotides: TGTGCCAGCATAGGGGGGGGAAGGATTACCGGGGAGCTGTTTTTT. As protein: CASIGGGRITGELFF. The full variable domain, its missing parts supplied by reference TRBV2 and TRBJ2-2, is EPEVTQTPSHQVTQMGQEVILRCVPISNHLYFYWYRQILGQKVEFLVSFYNNEISEKSEIFDDQFSVERPDGSNFTLKIRSTKLEDSAMYFCASIGGGRITGELFFGEGSRLTVL.

J is TRBJ2-5 and V is TRBV29-1; D might be TRBD1 (6 bases). Matching the DNA end better, TRBJ2-7 makes the J call doubtful. The CDR3 sequence is 12 residues long. Germline CDR1 is SQVTM and CDR2 is ANQGSEA. Written as DNA, the CDR3 is TGCAGCGTTGCGACAGGCTCCTACGAGCAGTACTTC. Translation: CSVATGSYEQYF.

The J gene is TRBJ1-1, the V gene TRBV7-8; no firm D call. The CDR3 is 12 amino acids. Per germline, CDR1 SGHVS and CDR2 FQNEAQ. Trimming removed 8 bases from V and 5 bases from J, with 12 bases in between. In DNA form, the CDR3 reads TGTGCCAGCGGGCGGGGAGGAACTGAAGCTTTCTTT. Protein sequence: CASGRGGTEAFF.

CDR3 sequence reads: CASSLVAGTTDTQYF. The CDR3 DNA follows: TGTGCCAGCAGCTTGGTGGCGGGTACCACAGATACGCAGTATTTT. This chain connects TRBV5-4 to TRBJ2-3; D may be TRBD2 (5 bases). The V gene lost 0 bases and the J gene lost 2 bases, with 10 bases spanning the gap. The CDR3 covers 15 residues. CDR1 SGHNT and CDR2 YYREEE come from the germline V gene (reference sequence).

To note about this clone: Other DNA sequences from this sample encode an identical CDR3 as well. The CDR3 sequence: CASSPGTSGPYEQYF. The CDR3 DNA follows: TGTGCCAGCAGCCCTGGGACTAGCGGACCCTACGAGCAGTACTTC. The chain is built from TRBV5-4 and TRBJ2-7, with 11 positions matching TRBD2. V dropped 4 bases and J dropped 2; count of bases not matched to a gene: 5. Germline assignment: CDR1 SGHNT and CDR2 YYREEE (reference sequence). The CDR3 is 15 residues long.

J is TRBJ2-7 and V is TRBV14, with 7 positions matching TRBD1. Trimming removed 0 bases from V and 6 bases from J; junction bases left unmatched: 8. The CDR3 loop spans 15 amino acids. Germline V lookup: CDR1 SGHDN, CDR2 FVKESK. Written as DNA, the CDR3 is TGTGCCAGCAGCCAAGATATGCGACAGGGCTTCGAGCAGTACTTC. It specifies CASSQDMRQGFEQYF.